This is a list of T cell receptor beta chains from one sample in a study of blood T cell repertoires in COVID-19. Method: immunoSEQ multiplex PCR; TCRdb's copy keeps in-frame clones and lacks some. The sample holds around 63,000 clones, more than 60% seen once. Sequencing was performed on peripheral blood. Receptor source: a woman aged 50 to 65 with active or convalescent COVID-19. CDR3s include the opening cysteine and the closing phenylalanine or tryptophan. A D gene is named only where the DNA matches it firmly. Clone size appears in some rows only: once, few, many, or a class for an expanded clone.

v_gene	d_gene	j_gene	abundance	CDR3nt	CDR3aa
TRBV9	NA	TRBJ2-1	once	TGTGCCAGCAGCGTAGTCCCTTCGGAAGGCGGTTCCTACAATGAGCAGTTCTTC	CASSVVPSEGGSYNEQFF
TRBV29-1	TRBD1	TRBJ2-1	NA	TGCAGCGTTGAAGGTCTTTGGGGACAGGGAGAAGTCAATGAGCAGTTCTTC	CSVEGLWGQGEVNEQFF
TRBV28	NA	TRBJ1-5	medium-sized	TGTGCCAGCAGCCTCAGGGTGGGTCAGCCCCAGCATTTT	CASSLRVGQPQHF
TRBV21-1	NA	TRBJ2-7	NA	TGTGCCAGCAGCCTAACTAGCGGGAGGCCTGGAAACGAGCAGTACTTC	CASSLTSGRPGNEQYF
TRBV5-1	NA	TRBJ2-7	NA	TGCGCCAGCAGCCCGGGACTCCTGTCCTACGAGCAGTACTTC	CASSPGLLSYEQYF
TRBV29-1	TRBD2	TRBJ2-2	few	TGCAGCATAGCCGGGACTAGCGTATCTGCGAACACCGGGGAGCTGTTTTTT	CSIAGTSVSANTGELFF
TRBV28	TRBD1	TRBJ1-6	NA	TGTGCCCCAGCTCAGGGACAGGGGTCACCCCTCCACTTT	CAPAQGQGSPLHF
TRBV15	TRBD2	TRBJ2-5	NA	TGTGCCACCAGCAGCCTAAGACTAGCGGAGAACCAAGAGACCCAGTACTTC	CATSSLRLAENQETQYF
TRBV23-1	NA	TRBJ1-1	few	TGCGCCAGCAGTCGACCCCTAAGGTGGTACAGGGCCTTATGGAACACTGAAGCTTTCTTT	CASSRPLRWYRALWNTEAFF
TRBV27	NA	TRBJ2-7	NA	TGTGCCAGCAGTTTCAAGAGCGCCTTAGTAAACGAGCAGTACTTC	CASSFKSALVNEQYF
TRBV24-1	TRBD2	TRBJ2-2	NA	TGTGCCACCAGTGCTAGCGGGAGCACCGGGGAGCTGTTTTTT	CATSASGSTGELFF
TRBV20-1	NA	TRBJ1-2	once	TGCAGTCCATCATCCTACACCTTC	CSPSSYTF
TRBV27	NA	TRBJ2-7	once	TGTGCCAGCAGTTTATCGTGGGACAACTACGAGCAGTACTTC	CASSLSWDNYEQYF
TRBV7-9	TRBD2	TRBJ2-5	NA	TGTGCCAGCAGCTTAGTGCCTCTAGCGGGAGAGACCCAGTACTTC	CASSLVPLAGETQYF
TRBV6-1	NA	TRBJ1-6	NA	TGTGCCAGCAGTGAAGCTGGGGGAGGAGATTCACCCCTCCACTTT	CASSEAGGGDSPLHF
TRBV10-3	TRBD2	TRBJ2-7	NA	TGTGCCATCAAATTAGCGGGATGGAACGAGCAGTACTTC	CAIKLAGWNEQYF
TRBV30	TRBD1	TRBJ1-2	NA	TGTGCCTGGAGTAGGACAGGGGATGACTATGGCTACACCTTC	CAWSRTGDDYGYTF
TRBV18	NA	TRBJ2-1	NA	TGTGCCAGCTCACCACGGGGGACTCCAAACAATGAGCAGTTCTTC	CASSPRGTPNNEQFF
TRBV5-1	TRBD2	TRBJ2-1	NA	TGCGCCAGCAGTCCTTCCCTAGCGGGAGAATCCTACAATGAGCAGTTCTTC	CASSPSLAGESYNEQFF
TRBV7-9	TRBD1	TRBJ1-1	once	TGTGCCAGCAGCTCGGACAGGGGTAATACTGAAGCTTTCTTT	CASSSDRGNTEAFF
TRBV27	NA	TRBJ1-6	NA	TGTGCCAGCACCGATAATTCACCCCTCCACTTT	CASTDNSPLHF
TRBV10-3	TRBD2	TRBJ2-7	NA	TGTGCCATCAGTGGAGCGGGAGTCGAGCAGTACTTC	CAISGAGVEQYF
TRBV5-1	TRBD1	TRBJ2-2	NA	TGCGCCAGCAGCCTACCGGGACAGGGGACCGGGGAGCTGTTTTTT	CASSLPGQGTGELFF
TRBV7-6	NA	TRBJ2-2	NA	TGTGCCAGCAGCTTAAGGGCTAGCGCTTACACCGGGGAGCTGTTTTTT	CASSLRASAYTGELFF
TRBV29-1	TRBD1	TRBJ2-5	NA	TGCAGCGTTGCACCACAGGGGGCTTGGGAGACCCAGTACTTC	CSVAPQGAWETQYF